The rows below give T cell receptor beta chains drawn from one sample of a study of OX40 agonist ivuxolimab in advanced cancers. Assay used: immunoSEQ multiplex PCR; TCRdb lists only in-frame clones, some missing. Of 75,000 to 100,000 clones in the sample, over 75% are singletons; the top ten hold roughly 0.31%. This material consisted of CD4+ or CD8+ T cells sorted from blood, taken in a trial of the OX40 agonist ivuxolimab. The receptors shown here come from an adult with an advanced solid tumor such as melanoma, head and neck, liver or kidney cancer. CDR3s include the opening cysteine and the closing phenylalanine or tryptophan. Each record gives: J gene, V gene, D gene, clone size, CDR3 length, CDR3 DNA, CDR3 protein. D genes are given only for firm matches. A row's size may be missing; if present it is once, few, many or a size class.

j_call: TRBJ2-7; v_call: TRBV6-5; d_call: TRBD2; clone_size: -; cdr3_length: 15; cdr3_nt: TGTGCCAGCAGTCACGGGACTAGCGGGACATACGAGCAGTACTTC; cdr3_aa: CASSHGTSGTYEQYF
j_call: TRBJ2-5; v_call: TRBV9; d_call: -; clone_size: -; cdr3_length: 14; cdr3_nt: TGTGCCAGCAGCGTAGGGCCCCCCCTGTGGACCCAGTACTTC; cdr3_aa: CASSVGPPLWTQYF
j_call: TRBJ2-3; v_call: TRBV7-2; d_call: -; clone_size: -; cdr3_length: 13; cdr3_nt: TGTGCCAGCAGCCTTCTTTACACAGATACGCAGTATTTT; cdr3_aa: CASSLLYTDTQYF
j_call: TRBJ2-3; v_call: TRBV7-6; d_call: -; clone_size: -; cdr3_length: 14; cdr3_nt: TGTGCCAGCAGCTTAGGGGGGACCCAAGGTACGCAGTATTTT; cdr3_aa: CASSLGGTQGTQYF
j_call: TRBJ1-5; v_call: TRBV6-6; d_call: -; clone_size: -; cdr3_length: 15; cdr3_nt: TGTGCCAGCAGTTACGTGACCCGAGGGAAACAGCCCCAGCATTTT; cdr3_aa: CASSYVTRGKQPQHF
j_call: TRBJ2-6; v_call: TRBV19; d_call: TRBD2; clone_size: -; cdr3_length: 18; cdr3_nt: TGTGCCAGTAGTATAAGGACTAGCGGTCTGTTTGGGGCCAACGTCCTGACTTTC; cdr3_aa: CASSIRTSGLFGANVLTF
j_call: TRBJ2-7; v_call: TRBV28; d_call: -; clone_size: -; cdr3_length: 16; cdr3_nt: TGTGCCAGCAGCGAGAGTCGGGCAGGGTCGTCCTACGAGCAGTACTTC; cdr3_aa: CASSESRAGSSYEQYF
j_call: TRBJ1-4; v_call: TRBV23-1; d_call: TRBD1; clone_size: -; cdr3_length: 19; cdr3_nt: TGCGCCAGCAGTCCCCTCCGCGGGACAGGTGCTGCAACTAATGAAAAACTGTTTTTT; cdr3_aa: CASSPLRGTGAATNEKLFF
j_call: TRBJ2-2; v_call: TRBV7-9; d_call: -; clone_size: -; cdr3_length: 13; cdr3_nt: TGTGCCAGCAGCTTACATAACACCGGGGAGCTGTTTTTT; cdr3_aa: CASSLHNTGELFF
j_call: TRBJ2-1; v_call: TRBV4-1; d_call: -; clone_size: -; cdr3_length: 18; cdr3_nt: TGCGCCAGCAGCCAAGAAGGGGTGGGACCTACACCCTACAATGAGCAGTTCTTC; cdr3_aa: CASSQEGVGPTPYNEQFF
j_call: TRBJ2-7; v_call: TRBV7-8; d_call: -; clone_size: -; cdr3_length: 16; cdr3_nt: TGTGCCAGCAGCTTAGCCGGAGCAGGGGATCCCTACGAGCAGTACTTC; cdr3_aa: CASSLAGAGDPYEQYF
j_call: TRBJ2-5; v_call: TRBV6-6; d_call: -; clone_size: -; cdr3_length: 14; cdr3_nt: TGTGCCAGCGGTGTGACGGGGCGGCAAGAGACCCAGTACTTC; cdr3_aa: CASGVTGRQETQYF
j_call: TRBJ1-2; v_call: TRBV19; d_call: TRBD1; clone_size: -; cdr3_length: 15; cdr3_nt: TGTGCCAGTCGCTTTTCCGGGACAGCTAACTATGGCTACACCTTC; cdr3_aa: CASRFSGTANYGYTF
j_call: TRBJ2-2; v_call: TRBV19; d_call: -; clone_size: -; cdr3_length: 13; cdr3_nt: TGTGCCAGTAGTGCGACAGTCACCGGGGAGCTGTTTTTT; cdr3_aa: CASSATVTGELFF
j_call: TRBJ1-6; v_call: TRBV5-6; d_call: TRBD1; clone_size: once; cdr3_length: 19; cdr3_nt: TGTGCCAGCAGCTCCCTTTTTGAGGACAGGAGCTCCTATAATTCACCCCTCCACTTT; cdr3_aa: CASSSLFEDRSSYNSPLHF